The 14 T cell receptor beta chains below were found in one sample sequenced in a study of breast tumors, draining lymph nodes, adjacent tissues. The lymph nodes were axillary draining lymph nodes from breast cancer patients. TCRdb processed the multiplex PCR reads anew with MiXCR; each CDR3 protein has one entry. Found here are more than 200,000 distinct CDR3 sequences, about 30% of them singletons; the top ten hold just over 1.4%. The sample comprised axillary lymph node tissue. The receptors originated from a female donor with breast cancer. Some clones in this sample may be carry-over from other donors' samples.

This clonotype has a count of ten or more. CDR3 sequence: CASSKVLAGTDTQYF. For the CDR3, the DNA is TGTGCCAGCAGCAAAGTACTAGCGGGCACAGATACGCAGTATTTT. The genes are TRBV11-3 and TRBJ2-3, with 8 nucleotides matching TRBD2. This CDR3 comprises 15 residues. V shed 5 bases, J shed 1 base, and the junction held 5 bases outside the gene matches. CDR1 is SGHNT, CDR2 YENEEA, per germline.

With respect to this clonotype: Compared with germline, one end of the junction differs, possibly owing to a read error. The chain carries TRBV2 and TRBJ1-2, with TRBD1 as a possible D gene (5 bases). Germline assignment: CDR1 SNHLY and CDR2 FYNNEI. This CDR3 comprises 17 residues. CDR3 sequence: CASSPKTGFGANCGYTF. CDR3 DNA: TGTGCCAGCAGTCCAAAGACGGGGTTTGGGGCTAACTGTGGCTACACCTTC.

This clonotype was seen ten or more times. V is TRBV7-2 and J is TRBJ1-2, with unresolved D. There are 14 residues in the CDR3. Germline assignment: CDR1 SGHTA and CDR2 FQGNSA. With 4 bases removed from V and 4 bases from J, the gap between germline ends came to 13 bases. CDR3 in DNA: TGTGCCAGCAGCTCCGCTCAGGAGAGCTATGGCTACACCTTC. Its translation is CASSSAQESYGYTF.

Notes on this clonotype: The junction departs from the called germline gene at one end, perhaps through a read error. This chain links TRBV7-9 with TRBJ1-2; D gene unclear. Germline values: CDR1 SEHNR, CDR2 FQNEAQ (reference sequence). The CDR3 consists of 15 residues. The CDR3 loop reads CASSLSTAALSGYPF. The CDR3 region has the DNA TGTGCCAGCAGCTTGAGTACAGCCGCCCTCTCTGGCTACCCCTTC. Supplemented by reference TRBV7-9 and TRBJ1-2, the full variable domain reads DTGVSQNPRHKITKRGQNVTFRCDPISEHNRLYWYRQTLGQGPEFLTYFQNEAQLEKSRLLSDRFSAERPKGSFSTLEIQRTEQGDSAMYLCASSLSTAALSGYPFGSGTRLTVV.

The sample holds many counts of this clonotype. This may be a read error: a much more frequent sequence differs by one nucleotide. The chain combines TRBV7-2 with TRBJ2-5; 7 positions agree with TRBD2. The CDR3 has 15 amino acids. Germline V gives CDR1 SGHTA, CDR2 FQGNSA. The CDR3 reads CASSHPPSGRETQHF. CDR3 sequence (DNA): TGTGCCAGCAGCCACCCTCCCTCGGGGAGGGAGACCCAGCACTTC.

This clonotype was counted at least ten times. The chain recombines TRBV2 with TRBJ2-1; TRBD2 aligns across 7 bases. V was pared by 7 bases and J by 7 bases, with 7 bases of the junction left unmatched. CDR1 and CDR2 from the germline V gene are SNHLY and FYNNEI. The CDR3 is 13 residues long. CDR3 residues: CASKEGGPNEQFF. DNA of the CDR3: TGTGCCAGCAAGGAGGGAGGGCCGAATGAGCAGTTCTTC.

The CDR3 DNA reads as TGTGCCAGCAGTTGGAGACCCAGAAGGTCTTACGAGCAGTACTTC. Translated: CASSWRPRRSYEQYF. The chain links TRBV28 to TRBJ2-7; D is uncertain. CDR1 is MDHEN, CDR2 SYDVKM, per germline. The CDR3 runs to 15 residues. The germline V and J ends were trimmed by 4 bases and 4 bases, with 17 bases remaining between them.

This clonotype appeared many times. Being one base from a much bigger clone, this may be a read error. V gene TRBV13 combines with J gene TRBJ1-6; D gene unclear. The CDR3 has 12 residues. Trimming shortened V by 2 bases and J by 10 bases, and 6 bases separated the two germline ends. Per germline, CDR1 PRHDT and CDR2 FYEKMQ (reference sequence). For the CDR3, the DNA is TGTGCCAGCAGCTTACCGGCCTCACCCCTCCACTTT. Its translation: CASSLPASPLHF.

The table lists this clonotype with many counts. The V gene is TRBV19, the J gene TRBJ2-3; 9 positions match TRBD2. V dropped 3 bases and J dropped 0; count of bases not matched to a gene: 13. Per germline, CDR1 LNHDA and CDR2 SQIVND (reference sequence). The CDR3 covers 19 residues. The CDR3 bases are TGTGCCAGTAGTATTAGAAAAGGACTAGCGACCCTAAGCACAGATACGCAGTATTTT. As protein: CASSIRKGLATLSTDTQYF.

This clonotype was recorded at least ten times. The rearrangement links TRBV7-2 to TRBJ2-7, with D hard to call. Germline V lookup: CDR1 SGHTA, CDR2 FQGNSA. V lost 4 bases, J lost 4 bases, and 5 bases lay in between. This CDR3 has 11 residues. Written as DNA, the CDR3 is TGTGCCAGCAGCTCCCGTTACGAGCAGTACTTC. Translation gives CASSSRYEQYF.

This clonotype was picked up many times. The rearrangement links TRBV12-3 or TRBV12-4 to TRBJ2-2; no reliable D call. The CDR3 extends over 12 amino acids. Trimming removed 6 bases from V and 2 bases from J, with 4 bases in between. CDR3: CASRRNTGELFF. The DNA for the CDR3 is TGTGCCAGCAGAAGAAACACCGGGGAGCTGTTTTTT.

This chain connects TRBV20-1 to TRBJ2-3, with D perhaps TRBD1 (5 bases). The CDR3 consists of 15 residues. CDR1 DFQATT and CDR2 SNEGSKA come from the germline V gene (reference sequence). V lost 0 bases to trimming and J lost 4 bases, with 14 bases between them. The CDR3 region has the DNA TGCAGTGCTAGAGATCGGGTTAGGGGCGCAGATACGCAGTATTTT. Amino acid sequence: CSARDRVRGADTQYF.

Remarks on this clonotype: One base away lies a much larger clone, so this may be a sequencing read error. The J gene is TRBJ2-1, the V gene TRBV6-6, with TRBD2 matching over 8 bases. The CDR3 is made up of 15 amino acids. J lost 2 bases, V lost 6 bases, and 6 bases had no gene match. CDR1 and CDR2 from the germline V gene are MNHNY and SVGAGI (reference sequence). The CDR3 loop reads CASRAGRATYNEQFF. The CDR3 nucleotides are TGTGCCAGCAGGGCCGGGAGGGCAACCTACAATGAGCAGTTCTTC.

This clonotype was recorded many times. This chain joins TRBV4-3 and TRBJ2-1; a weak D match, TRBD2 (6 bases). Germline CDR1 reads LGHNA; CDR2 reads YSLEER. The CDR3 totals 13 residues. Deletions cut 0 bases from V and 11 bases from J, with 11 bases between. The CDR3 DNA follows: TGCGCCAGCAGCCAAGATAGACGGGAGAAGCAGTTCTTC. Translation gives CASSQDRREKQFF.